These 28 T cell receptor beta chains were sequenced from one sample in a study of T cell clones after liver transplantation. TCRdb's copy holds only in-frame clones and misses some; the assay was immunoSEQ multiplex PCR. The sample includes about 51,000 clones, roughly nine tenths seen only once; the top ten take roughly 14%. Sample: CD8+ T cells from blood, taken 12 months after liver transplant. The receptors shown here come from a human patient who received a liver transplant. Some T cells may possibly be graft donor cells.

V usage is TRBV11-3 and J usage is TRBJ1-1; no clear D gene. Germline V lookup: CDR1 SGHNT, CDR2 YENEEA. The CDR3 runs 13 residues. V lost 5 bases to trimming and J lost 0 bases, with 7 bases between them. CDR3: CASSPFMNTEAFF. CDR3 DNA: TGTGCCAGCAGCCCCTTTATGAACACTGAAGCTTTCTTT.

The CDR3 loop is CASSMGGAGYEQYF. The CDR3 nucleotides read TGTGCCAGTAGTATGGGGGGGGCGGGCTACGAGCAGTACTTC. The chain has TRBV19 and TRBJ2-7; D might be TRBD2 (7 bases). The germline V gene encodes CDR1 LNHDA and CDR2 SQIVND (reference sequence). V lost 3 bases and J lost 3, with 12 bases in between. This CDR3 has 14 amino acids.

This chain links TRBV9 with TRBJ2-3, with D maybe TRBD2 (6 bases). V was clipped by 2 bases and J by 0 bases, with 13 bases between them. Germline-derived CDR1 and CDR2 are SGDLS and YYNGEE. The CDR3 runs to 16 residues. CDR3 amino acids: CASSVRGRLSTDTQYF. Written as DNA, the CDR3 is TGTGCCAGCAGCGTTCGGGGGAGGCTAAGCACAGATACGCAGTATTTT.

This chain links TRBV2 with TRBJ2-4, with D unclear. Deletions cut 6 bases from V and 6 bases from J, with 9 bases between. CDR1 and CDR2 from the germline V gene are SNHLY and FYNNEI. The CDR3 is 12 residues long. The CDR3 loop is CASRALTNIQYF. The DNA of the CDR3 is TGTGCCAGCAGGGCCCTGACAAACATTCAGTACTTC.

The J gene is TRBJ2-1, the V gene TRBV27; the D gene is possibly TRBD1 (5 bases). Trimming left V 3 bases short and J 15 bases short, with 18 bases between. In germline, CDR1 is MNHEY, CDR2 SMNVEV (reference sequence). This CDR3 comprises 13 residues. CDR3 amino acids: CASSFRGARHLFF. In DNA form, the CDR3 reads TGTGCCAGCAGTTTCCGTGGGGCAAGGCACCTGTTCTTC.

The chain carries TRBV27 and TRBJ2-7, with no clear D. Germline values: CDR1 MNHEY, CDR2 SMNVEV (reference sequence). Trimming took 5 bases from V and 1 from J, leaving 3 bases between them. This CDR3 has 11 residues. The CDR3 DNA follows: TGTGCCAGCAGTCCATCCTACGAGCAGTACTTC. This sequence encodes CASSPSYEQYF.

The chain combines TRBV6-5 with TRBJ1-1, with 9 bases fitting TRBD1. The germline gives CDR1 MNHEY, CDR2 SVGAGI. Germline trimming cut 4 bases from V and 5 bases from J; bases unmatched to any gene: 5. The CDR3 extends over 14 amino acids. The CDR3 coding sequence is TGTGCCAGCAGTTTCACAGGGGGCAGGACTGAAGCTTTCTTT. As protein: CASSFTGGRTEAFF.

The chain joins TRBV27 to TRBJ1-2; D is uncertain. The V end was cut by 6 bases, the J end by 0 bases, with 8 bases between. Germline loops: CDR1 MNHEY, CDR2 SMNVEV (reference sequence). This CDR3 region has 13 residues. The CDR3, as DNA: TGTGCCAGCAGCGTCACACCTAACTATGGCTACACCTTC. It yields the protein CASSVTPNYGYTF.

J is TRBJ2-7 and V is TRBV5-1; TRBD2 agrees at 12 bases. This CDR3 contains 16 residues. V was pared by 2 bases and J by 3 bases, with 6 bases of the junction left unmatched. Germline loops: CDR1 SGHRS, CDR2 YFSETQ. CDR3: CASSFGTSGLVYEQYF. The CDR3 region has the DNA TGCGCCAGCAGCTTTGGGACTAGCGGGCTCGTCTACGAGCAGTACTTC. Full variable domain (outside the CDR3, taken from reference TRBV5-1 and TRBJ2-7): KAGVTQTPRYLIKTRGQQVTLSCSPISGHRSVSWYQQTPGQGLQFLFEYFSETQRNKGNFPGRFSGRQFSNSRSEMNVSTLELGDSALYLCASSFGTSGLVYEQYFGPGTRLTVT.

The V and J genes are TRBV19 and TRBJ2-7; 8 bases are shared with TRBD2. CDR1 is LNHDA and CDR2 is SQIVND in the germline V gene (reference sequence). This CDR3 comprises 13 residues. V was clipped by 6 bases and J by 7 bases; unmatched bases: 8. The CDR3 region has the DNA TGTGCCAGTAGCCTCGGGGGGGTGAGTGAGCAGTACTTC. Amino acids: CASSLGGVSEQYF.

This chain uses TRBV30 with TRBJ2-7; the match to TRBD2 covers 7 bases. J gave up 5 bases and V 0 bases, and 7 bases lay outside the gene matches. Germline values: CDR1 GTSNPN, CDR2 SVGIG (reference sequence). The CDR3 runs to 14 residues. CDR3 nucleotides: TGTGCCTGGAGTGTAAGCGGGATAGGCGACGAGCAGTACTTC. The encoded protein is CAWSVSGIGDEQYF. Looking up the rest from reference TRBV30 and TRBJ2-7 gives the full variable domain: SQTIHQWPATLVQPVGSPLSLECTVEGTSNPNLYWYRQAAGRGLQLLFYSVGIGQISSEVPQNLSASRPQDRQFILSSKKLLLSDSGFYLCAWSVSGIGDEQYFGPGTRLTVT.

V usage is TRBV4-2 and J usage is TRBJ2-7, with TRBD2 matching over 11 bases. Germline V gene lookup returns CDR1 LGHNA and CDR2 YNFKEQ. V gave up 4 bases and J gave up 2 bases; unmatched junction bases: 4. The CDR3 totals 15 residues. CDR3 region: CASSLGLAGTYEQYF. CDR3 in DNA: TGTGCCAGCAGCCTTGGACTAGCGGGTACCTACGAGCAGTACTTC.

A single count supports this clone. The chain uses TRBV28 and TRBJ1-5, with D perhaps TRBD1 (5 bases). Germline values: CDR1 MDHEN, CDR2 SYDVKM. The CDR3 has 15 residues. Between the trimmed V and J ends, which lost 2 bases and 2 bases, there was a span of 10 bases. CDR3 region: CASSLGGWGNQPQHF. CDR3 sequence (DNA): TGTGCCAGCAGTTTAGGGGGGTGGGGCAATCAGCCCCAGCATTTT.

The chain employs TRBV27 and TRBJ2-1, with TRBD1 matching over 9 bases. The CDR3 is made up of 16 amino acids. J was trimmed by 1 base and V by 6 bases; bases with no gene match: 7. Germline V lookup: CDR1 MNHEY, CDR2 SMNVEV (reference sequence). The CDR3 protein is CASSHDRGDSYNEQFF. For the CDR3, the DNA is TGTGCCAGCAGCCACGACAGGGGGGATTCCTACAATGAGCAGTTCTTC.

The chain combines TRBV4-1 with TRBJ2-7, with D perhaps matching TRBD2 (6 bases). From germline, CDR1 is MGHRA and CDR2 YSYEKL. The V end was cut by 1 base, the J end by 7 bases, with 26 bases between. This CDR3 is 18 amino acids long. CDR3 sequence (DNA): TGCGCCAGCAGCCAAGTTTTCGATTTTATAGCGGAGGCTATAGAGCAGTACTTC. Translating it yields CASSQVFDFIAEAIEQYF.

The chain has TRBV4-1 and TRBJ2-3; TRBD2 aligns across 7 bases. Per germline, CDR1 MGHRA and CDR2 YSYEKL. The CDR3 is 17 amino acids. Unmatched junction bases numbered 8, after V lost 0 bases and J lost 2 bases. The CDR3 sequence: CASSQDPAGAFTDTQYF. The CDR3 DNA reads TGCGCCAGCAGCCAAGATCCCGCGGGAGCCTTCACAGATACGCAGTATTTT.

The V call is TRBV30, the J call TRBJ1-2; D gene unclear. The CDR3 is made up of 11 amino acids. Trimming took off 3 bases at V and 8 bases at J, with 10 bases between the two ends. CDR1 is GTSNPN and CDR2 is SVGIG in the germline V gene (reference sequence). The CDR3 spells CAWRRLEGYTF. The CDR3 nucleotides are TGTGCCTGGAGGAGACTGGAGGGCTACACCTTC.

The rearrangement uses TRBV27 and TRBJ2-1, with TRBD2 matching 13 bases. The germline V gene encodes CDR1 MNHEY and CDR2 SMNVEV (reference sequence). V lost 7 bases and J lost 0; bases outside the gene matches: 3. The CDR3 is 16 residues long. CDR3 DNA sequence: TGTGCCAGCATAAGGACTAGCGGGAGCTCCTACAATGAGCAGTTCTTC. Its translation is CASIRTSGSSYNEQFF.

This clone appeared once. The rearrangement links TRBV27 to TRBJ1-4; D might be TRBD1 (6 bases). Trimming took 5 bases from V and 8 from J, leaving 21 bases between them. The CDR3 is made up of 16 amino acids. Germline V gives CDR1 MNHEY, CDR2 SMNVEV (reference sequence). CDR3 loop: CASSPRGGGGLEKLFF. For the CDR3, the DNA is TGTGCCAGCAGTCCTCGTGGGGGAGGGGGACTGGAAAAACTGTTTTTT.

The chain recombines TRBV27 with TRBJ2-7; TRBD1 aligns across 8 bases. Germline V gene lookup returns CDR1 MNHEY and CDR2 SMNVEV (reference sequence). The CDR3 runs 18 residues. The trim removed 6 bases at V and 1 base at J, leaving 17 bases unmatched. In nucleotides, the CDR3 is TGTGCCAGCAGGAGTACCCCGGCCGGGACAGGCGATTCCTACGAGCAGTACTTC. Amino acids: CASRSTPAGTGDSYEQYF.

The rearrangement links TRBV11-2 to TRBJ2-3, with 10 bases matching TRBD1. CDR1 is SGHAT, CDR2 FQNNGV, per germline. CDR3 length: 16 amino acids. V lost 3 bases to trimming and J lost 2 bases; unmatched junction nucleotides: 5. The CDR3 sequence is CASSFRDRGPTDTQYF. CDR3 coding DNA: TGTGCCAGCAGCTTCAGGGACAGGGGTCCCACAGATACGCAGTATTTT.

CDR3 in amino acids: CASVTYTPGPRQYF. Here the CDR3 DNA reads TGTGCCAGTGTAACATACACACCGGGACCCCGCCAGTATTTT. V gene TRBV5-6 combines with J gene TRBJ2-3; the D gene could be TRBD1 or TRBD2 (5 bases each). Per germline, CDR1 SGHDT and CDR2 YYEEEE. This CDR3 has 14 amino acids. Trimming removed 8 bases from V and 12 bases from J, with 25 bases in between. The variable domain in full, with the rest retrieved from reference TRBV5-6 and TRBJ2-3, is DAGVTQSPTHLIKTRGQQVTLRCSPKSGHDTVSWYQQALGQGPQFIFQYYEEEERQRGNFPDRFSGHQFPNYSSELNVNALLLGDSALYLCASVTYTPGPRQYFGPGTRLTVL.

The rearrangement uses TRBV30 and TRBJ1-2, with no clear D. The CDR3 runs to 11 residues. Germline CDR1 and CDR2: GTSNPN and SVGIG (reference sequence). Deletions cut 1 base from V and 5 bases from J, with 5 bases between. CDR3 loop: CAWSGGYGYTF. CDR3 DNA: TGTGCCTGGAGTGGAGGGTATGGCTACACCTTC.

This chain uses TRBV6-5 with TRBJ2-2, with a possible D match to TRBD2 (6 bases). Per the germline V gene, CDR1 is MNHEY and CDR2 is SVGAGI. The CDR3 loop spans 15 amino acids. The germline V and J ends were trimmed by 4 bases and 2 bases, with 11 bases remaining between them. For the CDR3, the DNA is TGTGCCAGCAGTTGGGGACTCCAAAACACCGGGGAGCTGTTTTTT. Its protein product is CASSWGLQNTGELFF.

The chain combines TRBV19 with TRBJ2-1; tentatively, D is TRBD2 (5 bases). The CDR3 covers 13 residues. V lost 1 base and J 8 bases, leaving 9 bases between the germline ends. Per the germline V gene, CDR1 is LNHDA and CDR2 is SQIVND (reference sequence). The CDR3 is CASSIVGVHEQFF. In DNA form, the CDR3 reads TGTGCCAGTAGTATAGTGGGAGTCCATGAGCAGTTCTTC. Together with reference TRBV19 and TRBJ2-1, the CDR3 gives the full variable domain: DGGITQSPKYLFRKEGQNVTLSCEQNLNHDAMYWYRQDPGQGLRLIYYSQIVNDFQKGDIAEGYSVSREKKESFPLTVTSAQKNPTAFYLCASSIVGVHEQFFGPGTRLTVL.

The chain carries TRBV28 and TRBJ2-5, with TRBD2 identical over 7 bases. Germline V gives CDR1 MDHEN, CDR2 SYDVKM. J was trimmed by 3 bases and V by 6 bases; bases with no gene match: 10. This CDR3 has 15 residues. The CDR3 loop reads CASSPTRREKETQYF. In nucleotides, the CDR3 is TGTGCCAGCAGCCCAACCCGGCGGGAGAAAGAGACCCAGTACTTC. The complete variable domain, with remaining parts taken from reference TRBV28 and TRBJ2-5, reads DVKVTQSSRYLVKRTGEKVFLECVQDMDHENMFWYRQDPGLGLRLIYFSYDVKMKEKGDIPEGYSVSREKKERFSLILESASTNQTSMYLCASSPTRREKETQYFGPGTRLLVL.

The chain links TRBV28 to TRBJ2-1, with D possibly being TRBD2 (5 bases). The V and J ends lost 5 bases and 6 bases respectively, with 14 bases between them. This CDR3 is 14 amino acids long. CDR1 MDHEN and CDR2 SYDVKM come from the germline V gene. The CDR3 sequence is CASSGLRRVNEQFF. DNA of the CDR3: TGTGCCAGCAGTGGCCTCCGGCGGGTCAATGAGCAGTTCTTC. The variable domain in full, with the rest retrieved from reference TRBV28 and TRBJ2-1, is DVKVTQSSRYLVKRTGEKVFLECVQDMDHENMFWYRQDPGLGLRLIYFSYDVKMKEKGDIPEGYSVSREKKERFSLILESASTNQTSMYLCASSGLRRVNEQFFGPGTRLTVL.

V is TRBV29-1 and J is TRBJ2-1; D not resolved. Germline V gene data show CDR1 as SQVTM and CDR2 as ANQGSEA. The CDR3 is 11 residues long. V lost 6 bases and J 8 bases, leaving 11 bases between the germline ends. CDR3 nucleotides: TGCAGCGTCGGATCATGGTATGAGCAGTTCTTC. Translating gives CSVGSWYEQFF.